The text below deals with one T cell receptor beta chain. Its matching antigen is unknown. The assay was immunoSEQ multiplex PCR, and TCRdb's table has in-frame clones only and misses some. The sample includes around 12,000 clones, about 69% of them seen just once. This record belongs to a study of T cells in tumors after PD-1 blockade. The overall study: Patients received pembrolizumab 200 mg every 3 weeks or cemiplimab 350 mg every 2 weeks. Findings of the study overall: Most post-therapy expanded exhausted CD8+ clones were new, undetected before treatment.

The CDR3 covers 15 residues. CDR1 is GTSNPN and CDR2 is SVGIG in the germline V gene (reference sequence). V shed 3 bases and J shed 8 bases, with 19 bases lying between them. The TCR comes from a human donor with cutaneous squamous cell carcinoma. Sample: tumor tissue, taken before anti-PD-1 treatment. V usage is TRBV30 and J usage is TRBJ1-4; D gene ambiguous. Here the CDR3 reads CAWRASGLLGEKLFF. The DNA of the CDR3 is TGTGCCTGGAGAGCTTCCGGGCTACTCGGCGAAAAACTGTTTTTT.